The next 19 T cell receptor beta chains were all read from a single sample in a study of blood T cells in healthy people across ages. Through a sample-barcoded 5' primer and a J-beta primer mix, a second PCR was run for roughly 6 to 11 cycles. TCRdb re-derived calls from the 5' RACE reads in MiXCR, one entry per CDR3 protein. The data show approximately 600,000 distinct CDR3 sequences, with approximately 59% seen just once and about two fifths held by the top ten. The sequenced sample consisted of blood. The receptors were sampled from a man in his 60s in good health.

CDR3 sequence reads: CASSVHGTDTQYF. CDR3 DNA: TGTGCCAGCAGCGTTCACGGCACAGATACGCAGTATTTT. The V call is TRBV9, the J call TRBJ2-3, with no clear D. This CDR3 comprises 13 residues. V was clipped by 2 bases and J by 1 base, with 5 bases between them. CDR1 SGDLS and CDR2 YYNGEE come from the germline V gene.

V gene TRBV20-1 combines with J gene TRBJ2-3; maybe TRBD1 (6 bases). Per the germline V gene, CDR1 is DFQATT and CDR2 is SNEGSKA (reference sequence). The CDR3 length is 15 residues. Trimming removed 1 base from V and 3 bases from J, with 14 bases in between. The CDR3 spells CSARGGQFFTDTQYF. Here the CDR3 DNA reads TGCAGTGCTAGAGGCGGACAGTTTTTTACAGATACGCAGTATTTT.

The V call is TRBV6-2 or TRBV6-3, the J call TRBJ2-7; D is uncertain. Gene TRBJ2-5 matches the end of the DNA better, so the J call may be wrong. Germline V lookup: CDR1 MNHEY, CDR2 SVGEGT. CDR3 length equals 12 residues. The CDR3 DNA is TGTGCCAGCAGTTACTCCCCCGAGACCCAGTACTTC. Translated: CASSYSPETQYF.

This clonotype was counted only a few times. The rearrangement uses TRBV25-1 and TRBJ1-2; D is unclear. Trimming shortened V by 1 base and J by 7 bases, and 25 bases separated the two germline ends. The CDR3 runs 18 residues. CDR1 is MGHDK, CDR2 SYGVNS, per germline. The CDR3 reads CASSEWLNTGEKGGGYTF. The CDR3 DNA reads TGTGCCAGCAGTGAATGGTTGAATACCGGGGAAAAAGGTGGTGGCTACACCTTC.

This clonotype was observed a few times. The CDR3 loop reads CASSSNWENRGDYGYTF. The CDR3 DNA reads as TGTGCCAGCAGCTCAAACTGGGAGAACAGGGGAGACTATGGCTACACCTTC. V usage is TRBV7-2 and J usage is TRBJ1-2, with 7 bases matching TRBD1. The CDR3 totals 17 residues. J gave up 3 bases and V 4 bases, and 14 bases lay outside the gene matches. CDR1 is SGHTA and CDR2 is FQGNSA in the germline V gene.

This clonotype was detected only once. The V gene is TRBV3-1, the J gene TRBJ1-4, with a weak D call TRBD1 (5 bases). Germline CDR1 and CDR2: LGHDT and YNNKEL (reference sequence). The CDR3 loop spans 15 amino acids. Between the trimmed V and J ends, which lost 5 bases and 5 bases, there was a span of 15 bases. In DNA form, the CDR3 reads TGTGCCAGCAGCGACGCGGGACGGCGAAATGAAAAACTGTTTTTT. This gives the protein CASSDAGRRNEKLFF.

The chain carries TRBV10-3 and TRBJ1-2; 8 bases are shared with TRBD1. The V segment lost 6 bases and the J segment 3 bases; nucleotides outside the gene matches: 6. Germline V gene sequence: CDR1 ENHRY, CDR2 SYGVKD. The CDR3 runs to 14 residues. In DNA, the CDR3 is TGTGCCATCAGCCAGGGGGCCAGGGACTATGGCTACACCTTC. This gives the protein CAISQGARDYGYTF.

This clonotype was counted a few times. CDR3 coding DNA: TGTGCCAGCAGCGGACAGGTTAGCAATCAGCCCCAGCATTTT. Its protein is CASSGQVSNQPQHF. V and J are TRBV28 and TRBJ1-5; TRBD1 agrees at 7 bases. The CDR3 consists of 14 residues. CDR1 is MDHEN and CDR2 is SYDVKM in the germline V gene. Trimming took 6 bases from V and 0 from J; bases not matched to a gene: 2. The full variable domain, in which reference TRBV28 and TRBJ1-5 provide the parts outside the CDR3, is DVKVTQSSRYLVKRTGEKVFLECVQDMDHENMFWYRQDPGLGLRLIYFSYDVKMKEKGDIPEGYSVSREKKERFSLILESASTNQTSMYLCASSGQVSNQPQHFGDGTRLSIL.

This chain joins TRBV15 and TRBJ1-2; 7 positions match TRBD1. The CDR3 is 15 amino acids. With V trimmed by 0 bases and J by 4 bases, 5 bases remained unmatched. Per germline, CDR1 LNHNV and CDR2 YYDKDF (reference sequence). CDR3 in DNA: TGTGCCACCAGCAGAGATATAGCAGGGGGCTATGGCTACACCTTC. Translation: CATSRDIAGGYGYTF. Full variable domain (missing parts from reference TRBV15 and TRBJ1-2): DAMVIQNPRYQVTQFGKPVTLSCSQTLNHNVMYWYQQKSSQAPKLLFHYYDKDFNNEADTPDNFQSRRPNTSFCFLDIRSPGLGDTAMYLCATSRDIAGGYGYTFGSGTRLTVV.

The CDR3 nucleotides read TGTGCCAGCAGCCCCGTCGGTGCGTTCTTC. It is translated as CASSPVGAFF. The chain uses TRBV9 and TRBJ2-1; D is uncertain. The V and J ends lost 4 bases and 15 bases respectively, with 11 bases between them. CDR1 is SGDLS, CDR2 YYNGEE, per germline. The CDR3 runs 10 residues.

The CDR3 coding sequence is TGTGCCATCAGTGAGTCGCGGACTGCCTCAGAGACCCAGTTCTTC. Translating gives CAISESRTASETQFF. This chain uses TRBV10-3 with TRBJ2-1, with D perhaps matching TRBD2 (5 bases). CDR3 length equals 15 residues. CDR1 is ENHRY and CDR2 is SYGVKD in the germline V gene. V lost 0 bases and J lost 13, with 19 bases in between.

The rearrangement joins TRBV7-9 to TRBJ1-2; D unresolved. The CDR3 spans 16 residues. V gave up 0 bases and J gave up 4 bases, with 15 bases separating them. CDR1 is SEHNR and CDR2 is FQNEAQ in the germline V gene (reference sequence). CDR3 amino acids: CASSLAATAYLYGYTF. The CDR3, as DNA: TGTGCCAGCAGCTTAGCGGCGACCGCCTACCTCTATGGCTACACCTTC.

The CDR3 DNA reads as TGTGCCAGCAGAGACATAAAGAACATTCAGTACTTC. It encodes CASRDIKNIQYF. The chain employs TRBV28 and TRBJ2-4; D gene uncertain. With 6 bases removed from V and 7 bases from J, the gap between germline ends came to 10 bases. The CDR3 totals 12 residues. The germline V gene encodes CDR1 MDHEN and CDR2 SYDVKM. The full variable domain, rest sourced from reference TRBV28 and TRBJ2-4, is DVKVTQSSRYLVKRTGEKVFLECVQDMDHENMFWYRQDPGLGLRLIYFSYDVKMKEKGDIPEGYSVSREKKERFSLILESASTNQTSMYLCASRDIKNIQYFGAGTRLSVL.

The V and J genes are TRBV18 and TRBJ2-4; D is unclear. The germline V and J ends were trimmed by 1 base and 0 bases, with 16 bases remaining between them. The CDR3 is made up of 18 amino acids. Germline V gives CDR1 KGHSH, CDR2 LQKENI. CDR3 coding DNA: TGTGCCAGCTCACCACGGTCCCGACTTGCCTTAGCCAAAAACATTCAGTACTTC. As protein: CASSPRSRLALAKNIQYF.

The rearrangement joins TRBV9 to TRBJ2-2; 10 bases agree with TRBD1. This CDR3 spans 16 amino acids. V lost 3 bases, J lost 5 bases, and 7 bases stayed unmatched. The germline V gene has CDR1 SGDLS and CDR2 YYNGEE. DNA for the CDR3: TGTGCCAGCAGCGCGATGACAGGGGGCGTTACCGGGGAGCTGTTTTTT. Protein: CASSAMTGGVTGELFF.

This clonotype was detected only a few times. V is TRBV12-3 or TRBV12-4 and J is TRBJ1-5; 7 bases align to TRBD1. The CDR3 spans 13 residues. The V segment lost 5 bases and the J segment 6 bases; nucleotides outside the gene matches: 4. The CDR3 protein is CASSQGEGQPQHF. CDR3 in DNA: TGTGCCAGCAGTCAGGGGGAGGGTCAGCCCCAGCATTTT.

The V gene is TRBV24-1, the J gene TRBJ2-3; D call uncertain. The CDR3 spans 12 residues. CDR1 is KGHDR, CDR2 SFDVKD, per germline. The V gene lost 6 bases and the J gene lost 3 bases, with 6 bases spanning the gap. The chain's CDR3 is CATSWGTDTQYF. The CDR3 bases are TGTGCCACCAGTTGGGGTACAGATACGCAGTATTTT.

The chain links TRBV29-1 to TRBJ1-2; D is undetermined. The CDR3 covers 16 residues. Deletions cut 0 bases from V and 4 bases from J, with 18 bases between. Germline loops: CDR1 SQVTM, CDR2 ANQGSEA. The CDR3 sequence is CSVEDDNGRYSYGYTF. DNA of the CDR3: TGCAGCGTTGAAGATGATAACGGACGGTACAGCTATGGCTACACCTTC.

The rearrangement uses TRBV11-2 and TRBJ2-4; D is possibly TRBD1 (5 bases). The closer fit of TRBJ2-7 to the DNA end suggests the J call may be wrong. The CDR3 has 15 residues. From germline, CDR1 is SGHAT and CDR2 FQNNGV. The CDR3, as DNA: TGTGCCAGCAGCTTAGTTGCAGGACACAACTACGAGCAGTACTTC. It yields the protein CASSLVAGHNYEQYF.